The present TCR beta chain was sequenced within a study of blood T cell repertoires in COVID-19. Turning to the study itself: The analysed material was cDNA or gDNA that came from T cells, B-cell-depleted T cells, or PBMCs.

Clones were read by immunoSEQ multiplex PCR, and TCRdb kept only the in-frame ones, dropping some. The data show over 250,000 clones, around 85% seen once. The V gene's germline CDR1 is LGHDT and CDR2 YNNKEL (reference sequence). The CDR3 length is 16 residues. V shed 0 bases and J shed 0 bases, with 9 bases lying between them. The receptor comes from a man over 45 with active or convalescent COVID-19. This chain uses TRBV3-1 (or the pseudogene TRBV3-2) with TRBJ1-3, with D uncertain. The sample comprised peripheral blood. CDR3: CASSQEGSLSGNTIYF. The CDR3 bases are TGTGCCAGCAGCCAAGAGGGCTCCCTCTCTGGAAACACCATATATTTT.